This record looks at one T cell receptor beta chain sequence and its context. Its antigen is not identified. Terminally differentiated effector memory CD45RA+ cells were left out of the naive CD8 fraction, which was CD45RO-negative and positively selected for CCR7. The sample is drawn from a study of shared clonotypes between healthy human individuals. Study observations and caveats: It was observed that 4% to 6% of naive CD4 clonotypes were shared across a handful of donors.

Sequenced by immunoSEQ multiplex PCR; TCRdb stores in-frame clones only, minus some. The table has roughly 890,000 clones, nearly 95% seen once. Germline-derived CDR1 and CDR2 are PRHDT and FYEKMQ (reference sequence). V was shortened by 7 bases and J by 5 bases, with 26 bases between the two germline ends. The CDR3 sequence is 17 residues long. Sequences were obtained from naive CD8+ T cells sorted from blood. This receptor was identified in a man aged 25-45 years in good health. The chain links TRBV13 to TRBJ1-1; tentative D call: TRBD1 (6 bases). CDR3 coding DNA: TGTGCCAGCACCCGAAACCGGTTGGGGGGCGCGAGGACTGAAGCTTTCTTT. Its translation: CASTRNRLGGARTEAFF. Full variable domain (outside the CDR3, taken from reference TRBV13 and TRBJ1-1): AAGVIQSPRHLIKEKRETATLKCYPIPRHDTVYWYQQGPGQDPQFLISFYEKMQSDKGSIPDRFSAQQFSDYHSELNMSSLELGDSALYFCASTRNRLGGARTEAFFGQGTRLTVV.